What follows are 23 T cell receptor beta chains derived from one specimen sequenced in a study of CD8 T cells in Susac syndrome (dated by TCRdb to the late 2010s). The library was generated by the immunoSEQ multiplex PCR assay. RNA was extracted using the RNeasy kit, and about 0.5 to 1 ug of the RNA was reverse transcribed with random hexamers. The public sequencing data were trimmed at Q25 with fastp and processed into clonotypes with MiXCR by TCRdb, which kept only in-frame beta chains. Every distinct CDR3 protein forms one entry, paired with its most common genes and DNA. The sample table shows approximately 190,000 distinct CDR3 sequences, and under 97% are seen once. The ten most abundant clones make up 0.098% of the sample. The sample taken for sequencing was CD4+ T cells from PBMCs. These receptors came from a human donor with Susac syndrome.

The chain has TRBV6-6 and TRBJ1-2, with D perhaps TRBD1 (5 bases). The CDR3 is 15 residues long. Germline values: CDR1 MNHNY, CDR2 SVGAGI (reference sequence). The V gene lost 6 bases and the J gene lost 8 bases, with 22 bases spanning the gap. CDR3 sequence: CASSYHQGRKEGYTF. In DNA form, the CDR3 reads TGTGCCAGCAGCTACCATCAGGGCCGTAAGGAAGGCTACACCTTC.

The chain uses TRBV5-4 and TRBJ1-6; TRBD1 is a possible D gene (5 bases). This CDR3 region has 15 residues. CDR1 SGHNT and CDR2 YYREEE come from the germline V gene (reference sequence). V lost 4 bases, J lost 5 bases, and 13 bases lay in between. CDR3 nucleotide sequence: TGTGCCAGCAGCCAAGGGACGGGACATAATTCACCCCTCCACTTT. It encodes CASSQGTGHNSPLHF.

The genes are TRBV5-1 and TRBJ1-6; 8 positions match TRBD1. The CDR3 contains 17 residues. Trimming removed 0 bases from V and 7 bases from J; junction bases left unmatched: 9. From germline, CDR1 is SGHRS and CDR2 YFSETQ. CDR3 DNA sequence: TGCGCCAGCAGCTTGGCCAGGGGGCAGGGCTACAATTCACCCCTCCACTTT. The encoded protein is CASSLARGQGYNSPLHF.

This chain connects TRBV6-2 or TRBV6-3 to TRBJ2-7; a possible D gene is TRBD2 (6 bases). Germline V CDR1 and CDR2: MNHEY, SVGEGT. V lost 0 bases, J lost 2 bases, and 14 bases lay in between. This CDR3 spans 16 amino acids. Written as DNA, the CDR3 is TGTGCCAGCAGTTACTCGAGGCGGGGAAGCCCCTACGAGCAGTACTTC. This codes for CASSYSRRGSPYEQYF.

The genes are TRBV20-1 and TRBJ1-2, with D possibly being TRBD1 (5 bases). The V gene's germline CDR1 is DFQATT and CDR2 SNEGSKA (reference sequence). This CDR3 contains 12 residues. V dropped 6 bases and J dropped 8 bases, with 16 bases sitting between them. The CDR3 nucleotides read TGCAGTGCCAAGACAGTTGTTGCCGGCTACACCTTC. Its translation is CSAKTVVAGYTF.

This chain links TRBV15 with TRBJ1-1, with 8 bases that match TRBD1. The germline V gene has CDR1 LNHNV and CDR2 YYDKDF (reference sequence). The junction had 8 bases not matched to a gene; V was cut back by 0 bases and J by 8 bases. The CDR3 totals 15 residues. The CDR3 spells CATSREDRVTSEAFF. The CDR3 coding sequence is TGTGCCACCAGCAGAGAGGACAGGGTGACCTCCGAAGCTTTCTTT. The variable domain in full, with the rest retrieved from reference TRBV15 and TRBJ1-1, is DAMVIQNPRYQVTQFGKPVTLSCSQTLNHNVMYWYQQKSSQAPKLLFHYYDKDFNNEADTPDNFQSRRPNTSFCFLDIRSPGLGDTAMYLCATSREDRVTSEAFFGQGTRLTVV.

The count of this clonotype is one. This chain joins TRBV2 and TRBJ2-2, with TRBD1 matching over 10 bases. CDR1 SNHLY and CDR2 FYNNEI come from the germline V gene. The J segment lost 4 bases and the V segment lost 8 bases, leaving 10 bases of the junction unmatched. The CDR3 covers 16 residues. The CDR3 reads CASHERQGAVTGELFF. CDR3 DNA: TGTGCCAGCCACGAACGACAGGGGGCTGTCACCGGGGAGCTGTTTTTT.

V and J are TRBV3-1 and TRBJ2-1, with 8 nucleotides matching TRBD2. With 1 base clipped from V and 4 bases from J, the junction kept 6 bases outside the gene matches. In germline, CDR1 is LGHDT, CDR2 YNNKEL (reference sequence). The CDR3 loop spans 16 amino acids. This chain's CDR3 is CASSQVGLAGYNEQFF. For the CDR3, the DNA is TGTGCCAGCAGCCAAGTCGGGCTAGCGGGTTACAATGAGCAGTTCTTC.

The chain joins TRBV12-3 or TRBV12-4 to TRBJ2-1; D might be TRBD2 (7 bases). This CDR3 comprises 14 residues. Deletions cut 3 bases from V and 6 bases from J, with 12 bases between. CDR3 protein: CASSLGGPTNEQFF. The CDR3 DNA reads TGTGCCAGCAGTTTGGGGGGGCCCACCAATGAGCAGTTCTTC.

This clonotype appeared a single time. The rearrangement joins TRBV6-5 to TRBJ1-5; D ambiguous. CDR1 and CDR2 (germline): MNHEY, SVGAGI. This CDR3 comprises 14 residues. V lost 1 base and J lost 6, with 10 bases in between. CDR3 nucleotide sequence: TGTGCCAGCAGTTACTTAGGATCCGGTCAGCCCCAGCATTTT. Its translation: CASSYLGSGQPQHF.

This clonotype was recorded once. V gene TRBV20-1 combines with J gene TRBJ2-3, with D possibly TRBD2 on 5 matching bases. In germline, CDR1 is DFQATT, CDR2 SNEGSKA (reference sequence). There are 12 residues in the CDR3. The V end was cut by 1 base, the J end by 6 bases, with 8 bases between. CDR3 sequence: CSARVGGDTQYF. The CDR3 nucleotides read TGCAGTGCTAGAGTAGGCGGGGATACGCAGTATTTT.

This clonotype has just a few counts. The chain is built from TRBV9 and TRBJ2-6, with unresolved D. Trimming stripped 7 bases from V and 1 base from J, with 6 bases between. The CDR3 totals 13 residues. Germline CDR1 SGDLS, CDR2 YYNGEE. DNA for the CDR3: TGTGCCAGCTCTATATCTGGGGCCAACGTCCTGACTTTC. Protein: CASSISGANVLTF. Looking up the rest from reference TRBV9 and TRBJ2-6 gives the full variable domain: DSGVTQTPKHLITATGQRVTLRCSPRSGDLSVYWYQQSLDQGLQFLIQYYNGEERAKGNILERFSAQQFPDLHSELNLSSLELGDSALYFCASSISGANVLTFGAGSRLTVL.

The chain links TRBV7-2 to TRBJ2-2; possible D gene TRBD2, 6 bases. This CDR3 contains 19 residues. CDR1 is SGHTA, CDR2 FQGNSA, per germline. V lost 2 bases to trimming and J lost 3 bases, with 22 bases between them. As DNA, the CDR3 is TGTGCCAGCAGCTTAACTGCCCCAGGACCCTGGGGGGACACCGGGGAGCTGTTTTTT. Its translation is CASSLTAPGPWGDTGELFF.

J is TRBJ2-3 and V is TRBV7-2; D is undetermined. Germline lookup yields CDR1 SGHTA and CDR2 FQGNSA. V was clipped by 0 bases and J by 5 bases, with 9 bases between them. This CDR3 contains 14 residues. The CDR3 region is CASSLATRLDTQYF. CDR3 sequence (DNA): TGTGCCAGCAGCTTAGCAACAAGATTAGATACGCAGTATTTT.

The V gene is TRBV9, the J gene TRBJ1-1; D gene ambiguous. The germline V gene has CDR1 SGDLS and CDR2 YYNGEE. CDR3 length: 16 residues. The V end was cut by 0 bases, the J end by 0 bases, with 12 bases between. The CDR3 loop reads CASSVGGGLMNTEAFF. CDR3 bases: TGTGCCAGCAGCGTAGGAGGTGGCCTCATGAACACTGAAGCTTTCTTT.

V gene TRBV5-5 combines with J gene TRBJ2-1; 8 bases are a match to TRBD1. CDR3 size: 16 residues. The V segment lost 2 bases and the J segment 1 base; nucleotides outside the gene matches: 5. Germline V gives CDR1 SGHKS, CDR2 YYEKEE (reference sequence). CDR3 bases: TGTGCCAGCAGCTTAAGGACAGGGAGGTCCTACAATGAGCAGTTCTTC. This codes for CASSLRTGRSYNEQFF.

CDR3 nucleotides: TGCGCCAGCAGCTTGTCGGGGGGGCCAGGAGAGACCCAGTACTTC. It codes for CASSLSGGPGETQYF. The chain uses TRBV5-1 and TRBJ2-5; TRBD2 aligns across 8 bases. The CDR3 runs to 15 residues. Trimming took 1 base from V and 4 from J; bases not matched to a gene: 6. Germline V gene sequence: CDR1 SGHRS, CDR2 YFSETQ.

J is TRBJ2-3 and V is TRBV7-9; D perhaps matches TRBD2 (5 bases). V lost 5 bases to trimming and J lost 5 bases, with 8 bases between them. The CDR3 length is 12 residues. Germline CDR1 SEHNR, CDR2 FQNEAQ (reference sequence). The CDR3 DNA reads TGTGCCAGCAGCCCAAGCGGAGATACGCAGTATTTT. Amino acid sequence: CASSPSGDTQYF.

This chain joins TRBV10-1 and TRBJ2-7, with 7 positions matching TRBD1. This CDR3 has 16 residues. Germline loops: CDR1 WNHNN, CDR2 SYGVQD (reference sequence). The V gene end was trimmed by 3 bases and the J gene end by 2 bases; junction bases not matched to a gene: 10. This chain's CDR3 is CASSESPTGPTYEQYF. CDR3 nucleotide sequence: TGCGCCAGCAGTGAATCGCCGACAGGGCCCACCTACGAGCAGTACTTC.

CDR3 sequence: CAWLGTPDTQYF. CDR3 sequence (DNA): TGTGCCTGGCTCGGGACGCCAGATACGCAGTATTTT. The chain has TRBV30 and TRBJ2-3, with D possibly being TRBD1 or TRBD2 (5 bases each). The germline CDR1 and CDR2 sequences are GTSNPN and SVGIG (reference sequence). Trimming shortened V by 5 bases and J by 4 bases, and 10 bases separated the two germline ends. The CDR3 loop spans 12 amino acids.

In its sample, this clonotype was seen once. This sequence joins TRBV2 and TRBJ2-7; maybe TRBD2 (6 bases). The CDR3 runs 13 residues. V lost 4 bases and J 5 bases, leaving 12 bases between the germline ends. CDR1 and CDR2 (germline): SNHLY, FYNNEI. The CDR3 nucleotides are TGTGCCAGCAGTGCAAGGCGCGGGAACGAGCAGTACTTC. Translating it yields CASSARRGNEQYF.

The chain uses TRBV30 and TRBJ2-2; D may be TRBD1 (5 bases). The CDR3 runs to 13 residues. Germline CDR1 reads GTSNPN; CDR2 reads SVGIG (reference sequence). V was cut by 3 bases and J by 2 bases, with 7 bases left in between. CDR3 sequence reads: CAWRTANTGELFF. The CDR3 nucleotides are TGTGCCTGGAGGACAGCAAACACCGGGGAGCTGTTTTTT.

The chain recombines TRBV7-9 with TRBJ2-7, with D perhaps matching TRBD1 or TRBD2 (5 bases each). V lost 1 base and J lost 7, with 11 bases in between. Germline CDR1 SEHNR, CDR2 FQNEAQ (reference sequence). This CDR3 is 13 amino acids long. The CDR3 reads CASSLGGTLEQYF. The CDR3 coding sequence is TGTGCCAGCAGCTTAGGGGGGACCCTGGAGCAGTACTTC.